This entry features one T cell receptor (beta chain) sequence. This receptor's antigen is unknown. No quality values exist for individual bases; no much larger clone is one base distant. Library preparation employed RACE. TCRdb shows the sequencer as NextSeq 500. During library preparation, unique molecular identifiers were attached to individual cDNA molecules so that TCRs could be counted quantitatively and reproducibly. Both TCR alpha and TCR beta chains were sequenced from each blood RNA sample. As for how the authors treated the data: The median number of TCRs per sample was 95,638, ranging from about 23,224 to 700,000. The Decombinator software suite was used to annotate the V, J and CDR3 of the TCR reads. To make PS versus PT1 abundance plots, every sample was subsampled to the same number of TCRs (28,000). Expanded TCRs were defined as absent before sensitization and observed at least eight times at the 2-week time point. TCRdb reprocessed the public reads (quality trimming at Q25 with fastp, clone calling with MiXCR) and kept in-frame beta chains. Merged by CDR3 protein, the rows form single entries marked with the most common genes and DNA. TCRdb's processing, not the authors', yielded these V and J calls. The sample has under 100,000 distinct CDR3 sequences on record, approximately 11% of them singletons. In total, the top ten clones hold about 3.5% of the sample.

What the time point label conveys for this sample: patch test 3, about 24 weeks after DPC sensitization. The intended sense of this specimen's treatment or condition label: therapeutic diphenylcyclopropenone sensitization with weekly scalp DPC. Blood at each patch-test visit was drawn before the patch test was applied. Patients were considered eligible if aged 18 to 70, diagnosed with alopecia and deemed suitable for DPC therapy, and patients were excluded if pregnant. Unfractionated whole blood was collected in Tempus Blood RNA tubes, and total RNA was extracted from that blood. The data are from a study of human T cells and chemical hapten exposure (dated by TCRdb to the early 2020s). Study-wide context: For sensitization, 2% DPC in acetone was applied to a 2 cm by 2 cm area of upper inner arm skin. Blood samples were taken from patients before sensitization (week 0) and then at 2, 6 and about 24 weeks after DPC sensitization. Throughout the study period of around 25 weeks, patients also received therapeutic DPC doses to the scalp every week. The libraries were sequenced as a pool, and the TCR yield per sample differed mostly because of small variations in library volumes within the pool. Patch tests used Finn chambers with 0.01% DPC on the upper back, scored after 6 days by International Contact Dermatitis Research Group standards. In alopecia patients, the study followed how the peripheral blood TCR repertoire changed in vivo over primary and secondary sensitization to diphenylcyclopropenone (DPC), a hapten. Blood for TCR sequencing was provided by twenty-nine alopecia patients at one to four time points (pre-sensitization, 2, 6 and 24 weeks). Alopecia areata with under or over 50% scalp involvement, alopecia totalis and alopecia universalis were represented in the patient cohort, which was mostly female.

Overall results and qualifications from the work: A positive correlation was found between the number of PT1 expanded TCRs and patch test score, with significance reached at thresholds 8, 16 and 32 but not 4. Repeated subsampling changed both the strength of the expansion versus patch-test correlation and the threshold at which that correlation became significant. DPC sensitization did not change how many TCRs were above 1 in 1000 frequency, and no evidence was found of alterations in global repertoire structure. Significantly more large CDR3 similarity clusters were formed by expanded TCRs than by pre-sensitization or healthy control sets, consistent with antigen-driven responses. Because every patient had alopecia, a presumed autoimmune disease, the patients' immune response might differ from that of healthy individuals.

The starting material was whole blood, obtained in connection with sensitization to the hapten diphenylcyclopropenone (DPC). The sequence came from a woman in her 50s with alopecia areata. Some clones in this sample may be carry-over from other donors' samples.

The sequence in DNA is TGCAGTGCTAGAGTTACAGGGGGCGCGGGCAATCAGCCCCAGCATTTT. Translated, this gives CSARVTGGAGNQPQHF. The V and J genes are TRBV20-1 and TRBJ1-5, with 9 junctional bases fitting TRBD1. Trimming accounts for 1 base at V and 2 bases at J, while the number of junction bases matched to no gene is 6. Reading from cysteine to phenylalanine, the CDR3 counts 16 amino acids. Just CDR3 DNA is preserved here, 48 bases in frame from base 1. According to the germline V gene (reference sequence), CDR1 reads DFQATT and CDR2 reads SNEGSKA.